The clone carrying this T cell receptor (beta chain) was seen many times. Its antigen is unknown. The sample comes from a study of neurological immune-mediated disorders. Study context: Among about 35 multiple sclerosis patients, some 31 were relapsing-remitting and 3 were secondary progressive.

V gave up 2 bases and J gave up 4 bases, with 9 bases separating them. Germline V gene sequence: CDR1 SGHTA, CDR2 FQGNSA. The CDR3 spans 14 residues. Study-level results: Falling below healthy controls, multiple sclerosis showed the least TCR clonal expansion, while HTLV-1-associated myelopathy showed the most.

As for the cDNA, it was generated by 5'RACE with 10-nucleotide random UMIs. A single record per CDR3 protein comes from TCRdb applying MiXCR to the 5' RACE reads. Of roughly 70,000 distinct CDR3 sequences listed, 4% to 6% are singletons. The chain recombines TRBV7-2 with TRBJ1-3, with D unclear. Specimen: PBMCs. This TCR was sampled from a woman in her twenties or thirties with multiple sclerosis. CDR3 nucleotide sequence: TGTGCCAGCAGCTTAATCGGGTCCGGAAACACCATATATTTT. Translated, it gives CASSLIGSGNTIYF.